A single sample gave rise to the 2 T cell receptor beta chains below, sequenced in a study of T cells after yellow fever vaccination. Via MiXCR, TCRdb re-called the 5' RACE reads, giving one row per CDR3 protein. Among about 320,000 distinct CDR3 sequences listed, approximately 4.5% were seen once. The source material was PBMCs, sampled 15 days after the yellow fever booster vaccination. These receptors all stem from a young man who received the YFV17D yellow fever vaccine.

This clonotype has a count of ten or more. The J gene is TRBJ2-1, the V gene TRBV24-1, with D maybe TRBD1 (7 bases). The germline gives CDR1 KGHDR, CDR2 SFDVKD. The CDR3 totals 16 residues. The ends were cut back, 3 bases at V and 10 bases at J, with 21 bases in the middle. CDR3 sequence: CATSDAAGGPQMEQFF. In DNA, the CDR3 is TGTGCCACCAGTGATGCCGCAGGGGGGCCCCAAATGGAGCAGTTCTTC.

This clonotype was counted ten times or more. The V and J genes are TRBV10-3 and TRBJ2-3; 7 nucleotides agree with TRBD1. CDR1 and CDR2 (germline): ENHRY, SYGVKD. This CDR3 is 14 amino acids long. The trim removed 4 bases at V and 4 bases at J, leaving 5 bases unmatched. CDR3 residues: CAISGGTGADTQYF. Written as DNA, the CDR3 is TGTGCCATCAGTGGAGGCACAGGGGCAGATACGCAGTATTTT.